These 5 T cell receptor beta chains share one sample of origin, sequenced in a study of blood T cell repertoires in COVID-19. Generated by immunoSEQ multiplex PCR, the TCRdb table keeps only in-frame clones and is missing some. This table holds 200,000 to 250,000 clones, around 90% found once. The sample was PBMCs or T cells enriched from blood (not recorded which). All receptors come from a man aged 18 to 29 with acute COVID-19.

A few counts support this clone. CDR3 residues: CASSEGQNYGYTF. CDR3 nucleotide sequence: TGTGCCAGCAGCGAGGGACAGAACTATGGCTACACCTTC. This rearrangement joins TRBV7-3 to TRBJ1-2; 7 nucleotides agree with TRBD1. Germline-derived CDR1 and CDR2 are SGHTA and FQGTGA. This CDR3 is 13 amino acids long. V trimming: 5 bases; J trimming: 2 bases; junction bases outside the gene matches: 2.

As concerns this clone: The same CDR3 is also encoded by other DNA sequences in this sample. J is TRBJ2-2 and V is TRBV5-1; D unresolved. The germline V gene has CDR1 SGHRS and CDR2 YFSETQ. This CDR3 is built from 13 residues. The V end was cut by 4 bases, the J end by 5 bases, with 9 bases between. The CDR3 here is CASSPGGTGELFF. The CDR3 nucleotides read TGCGCCAGCAGCCCGGGTGGGACCGGGGAGCTGTTTTTT.

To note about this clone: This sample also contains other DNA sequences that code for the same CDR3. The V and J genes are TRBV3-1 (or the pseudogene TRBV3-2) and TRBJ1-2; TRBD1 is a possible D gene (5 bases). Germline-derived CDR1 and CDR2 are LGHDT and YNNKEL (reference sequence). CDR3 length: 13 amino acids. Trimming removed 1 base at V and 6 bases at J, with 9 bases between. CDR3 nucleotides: TGTGCCAGCAGCCAAGGCTCGGGGGATGGCTACACCTTC. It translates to CASSQGSGDGYTF.

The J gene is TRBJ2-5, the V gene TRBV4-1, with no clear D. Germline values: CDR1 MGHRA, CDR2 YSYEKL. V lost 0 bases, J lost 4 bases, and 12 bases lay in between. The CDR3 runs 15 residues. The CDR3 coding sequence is TGCGCCAGCAGCCAAGACGTAACAAACCTAGAGACCCAGTACTTC. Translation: CASSQDVTNLETQYF.

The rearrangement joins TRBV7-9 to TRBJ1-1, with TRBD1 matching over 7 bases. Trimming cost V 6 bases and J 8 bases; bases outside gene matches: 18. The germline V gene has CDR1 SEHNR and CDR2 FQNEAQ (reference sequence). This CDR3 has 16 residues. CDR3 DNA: TGTGCCAGCAGACCCGGACAGGTATTTGAACGGGAAGAAGCTTTCTTT. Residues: CASRPGQVFEREEAFF. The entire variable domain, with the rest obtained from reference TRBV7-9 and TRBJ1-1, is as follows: DTGVSQNPRHKITKRGQNVTFRCDPISEHNRLYWYRQTLGQGPEFLTYFQNEAQLEKSRLLSDRFSAERPKGSFSTLEIQRTEQGDSAMYLCASRPGQVFEREEAFFGQGTRLTVV.